One and the same sample provided the 10 T cell receptor beta chains below, sequenced in a study of CD8+ T cells in alopecia areata. In each case, RNA was isolated and then reverse transcribed into cDNA as the sequencing template. Measured with immunoSEQ multiplex PCR; TCRdb has only the in-frame clones, and not every one. The sample shows 100,000 to 150,000 clones, around 50% of them seen only once. The sample was NKG2D-low CD8+ T cells sorted from blood. Source of these receptors: a human donor with alopecia areata.

This sequence joins TRBV29-1 and TRBJ2-3; perhaps D is TRBD1 or TRBD2 (6 bases each). V was shortened by 6 bases and J by 0 bases, with 13 bases between the two germline ends. The CDR3 spans 14 residues. Germline lookup yields CDR1 SQVTM and CDR2 ANQGSEA. As DNA, the CDR3 is TGCAGCGTCCGAGGGGGGCCTAGCACAGATACGCAGTATTTT. Its protein is CSVRGGPSTDTQYF.

This clone has a handful of counts. The chain couples TRBV29-1 to TRBJ2-3; tentative D call: TRBD2 (6 bases). V shed 7 bases and J shed 0 bases, with 11 bases lying between them. The CDR3 is 13 amino acids. From germline, CDR1 is SQVTM and CDR2 ANQGSEA. CDR3 DNA sequence: TGCAGCGGTGTAGCGGTGAGCACAGATACGCAGTATTTT. This encodes CSGVAVSTDTQYF.

The V call is TRBV20-1, the J call TRBJ2-5; the D is unclear. The CDR3 covers 8 residues. Germline lookup yields CDR1 DFQATT and CDR2 SNEGSKA (reference sequence). The V end lost 6 bases, the J end lost 8 bases, and 4 bases lay between the germline ends. For the CDR3, the DNA is TGCAGTGCCGGAACCCAGTACTTC. This encodes CSAGTQYF.

The J gene is TRBJ2-2, the V gene TRBV30, with 8 bases identical to TRBD2. The length of the CDR3 is 15 residues. Germline V CDR1 and CDR2: GTSNPN, SVGIG (reference sequence). V gave up 5 bases and J gave up 3 bases; unmatched junction bases: 8. CDR3 amino acids: CAWPPAGAHTGELFF. CDR3 bases: TGTGCCTGGCCGCCAGCGGGAGCCCACACCGGGGAGCTGTTTTTT.

This clone was counted only a few times. The chain is built from TRBV5-1 and TRBJ2-5; D is possibly TRBD2 (6 bases). The ends were cut back, 4 bases at V and 1 base at J, with 14 bases in the middle. The CDR3 totals 15 residues. In germline, CDR1 is SGHRS, CDR2 YFSETQ. The CDR3 spells CASSPPGAGQETQYF. The CDR3 DNA is TGCGCCAGCAGCCCCCCTGGAGCGGGCCAAGAGACCCAGTACTTC.

The chain has TRBV30 and TRBJ1-1, with 8 bases identical to TRBD1. The germline gives CDR1 GTSNPN, CDR2 SVGIG (reference sequence). Trimming at V came to 1 base and at J to 1 base, leaving 5 bases not matched to a gene. There are 15 residues in the CDR3. DNA for the CDR3: TGTGCCTGGAGTGCGGGGACAGGAAGGAACACTGAAGCTTTCTTT. It translates to CAWSAGTGRNTEAFF.

The rearrangement joins TRBV29-1 to TRBJ1-1, with 7 bases matching TRBD1. Germline V gene lookup returns CDR1 SQVTM and CDR2 ANQGSEA. Trimming removed 7 bases from V and 4 bases from J; junction bases left unmatched: 6. The CDR3 length is 12 residues. The CDR3 is CSADRVATEAFF. The CDR3 DNA follows: TGCAGCGCCGACAGGGTAGCCACTGAAGCTTTCTTT.

This clone was seen a few times. The chain has TRBV29-1 and TRBJ2-1; D gene ambiguous. This CDR3 is built from 14 residues. Germline lookup yields CDR1 SQVTM and CDR2 ANQGSEA. V lost 3 bases and J 0 bases, leaving 9 bases between the germline ends. The CDR3 sequence: CSVDSASSYNEQFF. The CDR3 DNA reads as TGCAGCGTTGATTCGGCTAGCTCCTACAATGAGCAGTTCTTC.

The V and J genes are TRBV7-9 and TRBJ2-1; perhaps TRBD2 as D (6 bases). The CDR3 length is 13 residues. The V gene's germline CDR1 is SEHNR and CDR2 FQNEAQ (reference sequence). V was cut by 1 base and J by 12 bases, with 13 bases left in between. The CDR3 sequence is CASSLVVAGGQFF. CDR3 coding DNA: TGTGCCAGCAGCTTAGTGGTCGCCGGGGGGCAGTTCTTC.

The chain is built from TRBV11-2 and TRBJ2-1, with TRBD1 as a possible D gene (5 bases). CDR1 and CDR2 (germline): SGHAT, FQNNGV. Between the trimmed V and J ends, which lost 4 bases and 2 bases, there was a span of 18 bases. This CDR3 contains 17 residues. The CDR3 coding sequence is TGTGCCAGCAGCTCTTTTCAGGGAATGGGAACCTACAATGAGCAGTTCTTC. Amino acid sequence: CASSSFQGMGTYNEQFF.